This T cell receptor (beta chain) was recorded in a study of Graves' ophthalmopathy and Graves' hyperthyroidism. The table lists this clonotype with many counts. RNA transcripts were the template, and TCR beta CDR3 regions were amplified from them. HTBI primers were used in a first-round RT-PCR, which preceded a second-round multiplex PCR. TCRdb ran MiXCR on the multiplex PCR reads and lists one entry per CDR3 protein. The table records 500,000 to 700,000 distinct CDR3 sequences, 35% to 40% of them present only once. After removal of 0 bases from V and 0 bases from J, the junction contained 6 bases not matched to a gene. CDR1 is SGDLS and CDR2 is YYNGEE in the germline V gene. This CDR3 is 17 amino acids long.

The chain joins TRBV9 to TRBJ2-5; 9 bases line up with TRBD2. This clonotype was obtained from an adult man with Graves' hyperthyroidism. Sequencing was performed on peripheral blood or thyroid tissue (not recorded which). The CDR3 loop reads CASSVVPLAGYQETQYF. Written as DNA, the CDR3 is TGTGCCAGCAGCGTAGTACCCCTAGCGGGGTACCAAGAGACCCAGTACTTC.